This T cell receptor (beta chain) was captured by sequencing in a study of resident and recirculating memory T cells in vitiligo. The CDR3 covers 14 residues. Trimming took 1 base from V and 4 from J, leaving 8 bases between them. In germline, CDR1 is SNHLY, CDR2 FYNNEI. Libraries were prepared by immunoSEQ multiplex PCR; TCRdb keeps only in-frame clonotypes and omits some of them. The sample has around 76,000 clones, more than 85% seen once. The chain employs TRBV2 and TRBJ1-5; no clear D gene. The sample consisted of blood. This receptor was taken from a male donor with vitiligo. The CDR3 coding sequence is TGTGCCAGCAGTGAAGACCCTATTAATCAGCCCCAGCATTTT. Amino acid sequence: CASSEDPINQPQHF.